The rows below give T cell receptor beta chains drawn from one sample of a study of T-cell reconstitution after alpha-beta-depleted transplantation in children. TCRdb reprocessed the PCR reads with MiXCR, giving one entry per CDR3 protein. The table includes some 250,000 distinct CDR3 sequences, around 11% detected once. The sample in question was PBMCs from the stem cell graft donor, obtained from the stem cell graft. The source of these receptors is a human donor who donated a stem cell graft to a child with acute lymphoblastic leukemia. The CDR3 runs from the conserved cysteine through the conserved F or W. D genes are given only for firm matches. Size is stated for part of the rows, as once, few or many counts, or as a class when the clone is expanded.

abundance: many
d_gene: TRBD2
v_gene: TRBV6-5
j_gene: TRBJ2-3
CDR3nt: TGTGCCAGCAGTTACTCTCTAGCGGGGGGCCCCGATACGCAGTATTTT
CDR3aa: CASSYSLAGGPDTQYF

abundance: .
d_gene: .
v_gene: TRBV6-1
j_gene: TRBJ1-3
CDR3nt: TGTGCCAGCAGTGAACTTGGGCCAGCCTCTGGAAACACCATATATTTT
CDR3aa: CASSELGPASGNTIYF

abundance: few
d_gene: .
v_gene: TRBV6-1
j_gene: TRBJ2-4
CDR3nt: TGTGCCAGCAGCCAGGGTAACATTCAGTACTTC
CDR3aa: CASSQGNIQYF

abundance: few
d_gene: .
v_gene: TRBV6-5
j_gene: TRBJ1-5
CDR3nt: TGTGCCAGCAGTTATGGGCCAGGTAGCAATCAGCCCCAGCATTTT
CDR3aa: CASSYGPGSNQPQHF

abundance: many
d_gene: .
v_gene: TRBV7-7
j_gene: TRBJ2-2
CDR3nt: TGTGCCAGCAGCCCCTCAGCGATACGAGGGACCGGGGAGCTGTTTTTT
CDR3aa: CASSPSAIRGTGELFF

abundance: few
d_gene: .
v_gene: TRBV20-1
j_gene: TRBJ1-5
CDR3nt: TGCAGTGCTAGTTCGACAAGTAATCAGCCCCAGCATTTT
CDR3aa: CSASSTSNQPQHF

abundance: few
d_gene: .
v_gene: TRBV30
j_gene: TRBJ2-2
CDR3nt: TGTGCCTGGAGTGTACAATCCACCGGGGAGCTGTTTTTT
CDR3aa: CAWSVQSTGELFF

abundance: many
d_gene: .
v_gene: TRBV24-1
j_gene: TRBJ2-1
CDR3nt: TGTGCCACCAGTGGCCCCCAGGGCCTTAAGCAGTTCTTC
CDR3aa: CATSGPQGLKQFF

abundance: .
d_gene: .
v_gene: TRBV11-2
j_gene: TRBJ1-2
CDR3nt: TGTGCCAGCAGCTTAGCCGTCCACAGTGCACCATATGGCTACCCCTTC
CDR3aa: CASSLAVHSAPYGYPF

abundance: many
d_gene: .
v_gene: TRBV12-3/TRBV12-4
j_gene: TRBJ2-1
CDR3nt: TGTGCCAGCAGTTTAGGCGGGATTGCCTACAATGAGCAGTTCTTC
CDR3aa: CASSLGGIAYNEQFF

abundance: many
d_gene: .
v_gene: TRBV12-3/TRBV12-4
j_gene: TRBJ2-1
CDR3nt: TGTGCCAGCAGCTCCCGAGGGTTTCTCTCCTACAATGAGCAGTTCTTC
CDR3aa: CASSSRGFLSYNEQFF

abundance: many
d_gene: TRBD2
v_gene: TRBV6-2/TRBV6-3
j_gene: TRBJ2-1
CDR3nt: TGTGCCAGCAGTTACTCCCAAATGACTAGCGGGCCAAACAATGAGCAGTTCTTC
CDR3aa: CASSYSQMTSGPNNEQFF

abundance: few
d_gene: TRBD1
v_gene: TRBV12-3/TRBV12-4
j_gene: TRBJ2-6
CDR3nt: TGTGCCAGCAGGCCCGGACAGGGAGGAACCTCTGGGGCCAACGTCCTGACTTTC
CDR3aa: CASRPGQGGTSGANVLTF

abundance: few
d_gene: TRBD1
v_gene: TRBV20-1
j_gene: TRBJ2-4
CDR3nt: TGCAGTGCTACCGGGGGCTGGACAGGGTCCAAAAACATTCAGTACTTC
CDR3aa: CSATGGWTGSKNIQYF

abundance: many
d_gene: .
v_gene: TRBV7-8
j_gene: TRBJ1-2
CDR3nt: TGTGCCAGCAGCTTACGAATAAAACAGGAAAACTATGGCTACACCTTC
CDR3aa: CASSLRIKQENYGYTF

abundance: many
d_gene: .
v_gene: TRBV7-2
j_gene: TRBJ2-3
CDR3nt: TGTGCCAGCAGCACGCGCACAGATACGCAGTATTTT
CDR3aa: CASSTRTDTQYF

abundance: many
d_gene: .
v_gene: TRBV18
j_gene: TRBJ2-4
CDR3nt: TGTGCCAGCTCGTATGATCGGGAGCCTAAGTACTTC
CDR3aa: CASSYDREPKYF

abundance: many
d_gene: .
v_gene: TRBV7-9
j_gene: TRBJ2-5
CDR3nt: TGTGCCAGCAGCTGGGGCCTTCAAGAGACCCAGTACTTC
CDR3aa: CASSWGLQETQYF

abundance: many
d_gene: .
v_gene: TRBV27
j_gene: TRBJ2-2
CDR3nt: TGTGCCAGCAGTTTATCGGACACCGGGGAGCTGTTTTTT
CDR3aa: CASSLSDTGELFF

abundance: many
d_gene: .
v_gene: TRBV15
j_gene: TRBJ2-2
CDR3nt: TGTGCCACCAGCACCAACGACAAGGGGCTGAACACCGGGGAGCTGTTTTTT
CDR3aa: CATSTNDKGLNTGELFF

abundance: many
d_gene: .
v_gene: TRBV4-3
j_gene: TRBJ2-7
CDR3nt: TGCGCCAGCAGCCAAGGTAGCGAATACGAGCAGTACTTC
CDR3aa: CASSQGSEYEQYF